This T cell receptor beta chain originates from a study of technical replicates of blood from several donors. Trimming cost V 1 base and J 1 base, with 16 bases left between them. This CDR3 comprises 17 residues. In germline, CDR1 is MGHRA, CDR2 YSYEKL. This table comes from immunoSEQ multiplex PCR, and its TCRdb copy is limited to in-frame clones, with some not included. Here the sample spans about 73,000 clones, 93% being singletons. The sample taken for sequencing was T cells isolated from PBMCs. The TCR comes from a human donor in good health. V gene TRBV4-1 combines with J gene TRBJ1-2; D is unresolved. DNA for the CDR3: TGCGCCAGCAGCCAAGGCACGGGAAATACGGGTAACTATGGCTACACCTTC. Translated: CASSQGTGNTGNYGYTF.